The clone carrying this T cell receptor (beta chain) was recorded a few times. The antigen is unknown. These data originate in a study of T-cell memory formation after mild COVID-19. On the study more broadly: The TCR clusters were mostly specific to one donor.

CDR1 is SGHRS and CDR2 is YFSETQ in the germline V gene. The V and J ends lost 4 bases and 7 bases, in that order; junction bases with no gene match: 6. This CDR3 has 15 amino acids. Overall study findings and caveats: Mainly in CM and EM were contracting CD4+ clones; CD8+ were in EMRA. A subset of responding clones appeared in pre-infection memory, suggesting cross-reactive memory joined.

Amplification by 5'RACE using constant-segment primers produced TCR alpha and TCR beta cDNA libraries that carried sample barcodes and UMIs. MiXCR was run by TCRdb on the 5' RACE reads, yielding one entry per CDR3 protein. The profile shows around 200,000 distinct CDR3 sequences, about 10% of them singletons. The sample comprised PBMCs or a T cell subset sorted from them (not recorded which). The sequence came from a man between 18 and 29 years old who had mild COVID-19 (a few samples of this study predate the infection). Cell type and time point are not known. The chain joins TRBV5-1 to TRBJ1-6, with 9 positions matching TRBD1. CDR3 region: CASSGSGTGNSPLHF. CDR3 nucleotide sequence: TGCGCCAGCAGCGGATCCGGGACAGGGAATTCACCCCTCCACTTT.